This passage covers 21 T cell receptor beta chains from one sample sequenced in a study of T-cell reconstitution after alpha-beta-depleted transplantation in children. Unique molecular identifiers were used in preparing the TCRbeta library. TCRdb passed the PCR reads through MiXCR, listing each CDR3 protein once. The sample includes hundreds of thousands of distinct CDR3 sequences, 7.5% to 9.5% of them seen just once. The sample here was PBMCs, mostly from graft donor cells, taken 180 days after TCRalphabeta/CD19-depleted stem cell transplant. Every receptor here comes from a male patient younger than 18 who had a stem cell transplant for acute lymphoblastic leukemia, so the T cells may come from the graft donor.

This clonotype occurred many times. The chain recombines TRBV9 with TRBJ2-1; the match to TRBD2 covers 11 bases. Germline lookup yields CDR1 SGDLS and CDR2 YYNGEE. The CDR3 is made up of 14 amino acids. J gave up 4 bases and V 3 bases, and 0 bases lay outside the gene matches. The CDR3 nucleotides are TGTGCCAGCAGCGCTAGCGGGGGGTACAATGAGCAGTTCTTC. Translated: CASSASGGYNEQFF. Together with reference TRBV9 and TRBJ2-1, the CDR3 gives the full variable domain: DSGVTQTPKHLITATGQRVTLRCSPRSGDLSVYWYQQSLDQGLQFLIQYYNGEERAKGNILERFSAQQFPDLHSELNLSSLELGDSALYFCASSASGGYNEQFFGPGTRLTVL.

This clonotype was picked up many times. This chain uses TRBV7-8 with TRBJ2-1; 10 nucleotides line up with TRBD1. V shed 4 bases, J shed 4 bases, and the junction held 7 bases outside the gene matches. The CDR3 has 16 residues. Germline CDR1 reads SGHVS; CDR2 reads FQNEAQ. Here the CDR3 reads CASSWRQGAMYNEQFF. CDR3 in DNA: TGTGCCAGCAGCTGGAGACAGGGGGCTATGTACAATGAGCAGTTCTTC. Supplemented by reference TRBV7-8 and TRBJ2-1, the full variable domain reads GAGVSQSPRYKVAKRGQDVALRCDPISGHVSLFWYQQALGQGPEFLTYFQNEAQLDKSGLPSDRFFAERPEGSVSTLKIQRTQQEDSAVYLCASSWRQGAMYNEQFFGPGTRLTVL.

This clonotype was observed at least ten times. The V and J genes are TRBV6-1 and TRBJ2-5, with D perhaps TRBD1 (5 bases). CDR1 is MNHNS and CDR2 is SASEGT in the germline V gene. This CDR3 spans 12 amino acids. V lost 11 bases to trimming and J lost 5 bases, with 15 bases between them. For the CDR3, the DNA is TGTGCCCTCAGGGCTCAAGGGGAGACCCAGTACTTC. Its protein product is CALRAQGETQYF.

This clonotype was counted many times. The chain uses TRBV7-9 and TRBJ2-5, with D perhaps TRBD2 (5 bases). CDR3 length: 12 residues. Germline V gene sequence: CDR1 SEHNR, CDR2 FQNEAQ (reference sequence). V was shortened by 5 bases and J by 5 bases, with 9 bases between the two germline ends. CDR3 sequence reads: CASSPSWETQYF. The CDR3 DNA is TGTGCCAGCAGCCCTAGCTGGGAGACCCAGTACTTC.

This clonotype has at least ten counts. This chain uses TRBV5-5 with TRBJ2-4, with D perhaps TRBD1 or TRBD2 (6 bases each). The germline CDR1 and CDR2 sequences are SGHKS and YYEKEE (reference sequence). The CDR3 runs to 18 residues. Trimming pared 5 bases from V and 1 base from J, leaving 22 bases between. CDR3 nucleotides: TGTGCCAGCAGGCCAGACGAACAGGGACTTGGGGCCAAAAACATTCAGTACTTC. Amino acid sequence: CASRPDEQGLGAKNIQYF.

This clonotype was detected ten times or more. The chain carries TRBV28 and TRBJ2-5; D is unclear. Germline CDR1 and CDR2: MDHEN and SYDVKM. Trimming removed 3 bases at V and 0 bases at J, with 14 bases between. The CDR3 sequence is 16 residues long. The chain's CDR3 is CASSFSRPKYQETQYF. CDR3 sequence (DNA): TGTGCCAGCAGTTTTTCCCGGCCAAAGTACCAAGAGACCCAGTACTTC.

This clonotype has a count of ten or more. The chain employs TRBV20-1 and TRBJ2-2, with D perhaps TRBD2 (7 bases). This CDR3 is 14 amino acids long. The germline V gene encodes CDR1 DFQATT and CDR2 SNEGSKA (reference sequence). V lost 3 bases to trimming and J lost 4 bases, with 12 bases between them. The CDR3 is CSASLGGLTGELFF. The CDR3 coding sequence is TGCAGTGCTAGCCTCGGGGGGCTCACCGGGGAGCTGTTTTTT.

This clonotype came up many times. The chain joins TRBV25-1 to TRBJ2-5; TRBD1 is a possible D gene (6 bases). The germline CDR1 and CDR2 sequences are MGHDK and SYGVNS. V lost 0 bases to trimming and J lost 5 bases, with 7 bases between them. This CDR3 region has 13 residues. The DNA of the CDR3 is TGTGCCAGCAGTGAATATACAGGGGAGACCCAGTACTTC. It encodes CASSEYTGETQYF.

This chain connects TRBV7-9 to TRBJ1-2; D remains unclear. Germline CDR1 is SEHNR and CDR2 is FQNEAQ (reference sequence). The CDR3 is 15 amino acids. The V gene lost 2 bases and the J gene lost 0 bases, with 10 bases spanning the gap. DNA for the CDR3: TGTGCCAGCAGCTTAAGGAAGGGTCCTAACTATGGCTACACCTTC. This codes for CASSLRKGPNYGYTF.

This clonotype appeared many times. V is TRBV5-1 and J is TRBJ2-5, with a possible D match to TRBD1 (6 bases). V was clipped by 5 bases and J by 4 bases, with 15 bases between them. CDR1 SGHRS and CDR2 YFSETQ come from the germline V gene. This CDR3 has 14 amino acids. The CDR3 reads CASSGQGSPETQYF. In DNA form, the CDR3 reads TGCGCCAGCAGTGGGCAGGGGTCCCCAGAGACCCAGTACTTC.

In this sample, this clonotype turned up many times. J is TRBJ2-7 and V is TRBV14, with D possibly being TRBD1 (5 bases). The CDR3 runs 14 residues. The V end lost 0 bases, the J end lost 7 bases, and 13 bases lay between the germline ends. CDR1 is SGHDN, CDR2 FVKESK, per germline. The CDR3 sequence is CASSQEGAGPEQYF. The CDR3 DNA sequence: TGTGCCAGCAGCCAAGAAGGGGCAGGACCGGAGCAGTACTTC.

This clonotype was seen ten or more times. V and J are TRBV7-2 and TRBJ2-1; D uncertain. Germline V gene data show CDR1 as SGHTA and CDR2 as FQGNSA. V dropped 8 bases and J dropped 8 bases, with 10 bases sitting between them. The CDR3 length is 11 residues. CDR3 amino acids: CASRNLDEQFF. The CDR3 DNA reads TGTGCCAGCCGAAACCTGGATGAGCAGTTCTTC.

Of note for this clonotype: Just one base apart from a much larger clone, this may be a read error. The V call is TRBV19, the J call TRBJ2-7; TRBD2 might be the D (6 bases). The CDR3 extends over 15 amino acids. Germline loops: CDR1 LNHDA, CDR2 SQIVND (reference sequence). V lost 5 bases to trimming and J lost 3 bases, with 17 bases between them. CDR3 in DNA: TGTGCCAGTAGTGCCTATCGGGAGAGGATCTACGAGCAGTACTTC. Amino acid sequence: CASSAYRERIYEQYF.

This clonotype was seen many times. The chain links TRBV9 to TRBJ1-2; D call uncertain. The germline V and J ends were trimmed by 4 bases and 7 bases, with 14 bases remaining between them. Germline loops: CDR1 SGDLS, CDR2 YYNGEE. The CDR3 runs to 13 residues. DNA for the CDR3: TGTGCCAGCAGCCCCCTCACGAAGGCTGGCTACACCTTC. Residues: CASSPLTKAGYTF.

In its sample, this clonotype was seen many times. The V gene is TRBV6-5, the J gene TRBJ2-1; the D gene is possibly TRBD2 (5 bases). The CDR3 totals 12 residues. Germline-derived CDR1 and CDR2 are MNHEY and SVGAGI. The V and J ends lost 6 bases and 12 bases respectively, with 15 bases between them. CDR3: CASSHIAEVQFF. In DNA, the CDR3 is TGTGCCAGCAGCCACATTGCGGAGGTGCAGTTCTTC.

The genes are TRBV15 and TRBJ1-1, with D maybe TRBD1 (5 bases). V lost 5 bases and J lost 1, with 29 bases in between. The CDR3 has 20 amino acids. Germline assignment: CDR1 LNHNV and CDR2 YYDKDF (reference sequence). CDR3 sequence reads: CATSGFGGEPGMAKNTEAFF. The CDR3 nucleotides read TGTGCCACCAGCGGCTTCGGGGGGGAGCCGGGTATGGCAAAGAACACTGAAGCTTTCTTT. The full variable domain, in which reference TRBV15 and TRBJ1-1 provide the parts outside the CDR3, is DAMVIQNPRYQVTQFGKPVTLSCSQTLNHNVMYWYQQKSSQAPKLLFHYYDKDFNNEADTPDNFQSRRPNTSFCFLDIRSPGLGDTAMYLCATSGFGGEPGMAKNTEAFFGQGTRLTVV.

With respect to this clonotype: A clone one base away is much larger, so this may be a read error. This chain connects TRBV6-1 to TRBJ2-7; perhaps TRBD1 as D (6 bases). Germline-derived CDR1 and CDR2 are MNHNS and SASEGT. The length of the CDR3 is 16 residues. V lost 5 bases and J lost 0, with 17 bases in between. The CDR3 protein is CASSPRTVRGSYEQYF. The CDR3 nucleotides read TGTGCCAGCAGTCCCCGGACAGTACGAGGCTCCTACGAGCAGTACTTC.

This clonotype was detected ten times or more. This chain connects TRBV7-2 to TRBJ2-2; D gene unclear. The CDR3 spans 13 residues. Trimming cost V 6 bases and J 6 bases, with 11 bases left between them. The V gene's germline CDR1 is SGHTA and CDR2 FQGNSA. CDR3 nucleotide sequence: TGTGCCAGCAGACCTTCCTTGGCCGGGGAGCTGTTTTTT. Translated, it gives CASRPSLAGELFF.

This clonotype was recorded at least ten times. The rearrangement links TRBV4-3 to TRBJ1-2, with D maybe TRBD1 (6 bases). V was pared by 2 bases and J by 14 bases, with 15 bases between. This CDR3 region has 12 residues. Germline V gives CDR1 LGHNA, CDR2 YSLEER. CDR3 residues: CASSQLGGQPTF. In DNA form, the CDR3 reads TGCGCCAGCAGCCAATTGGGTGGACAGCCTACCTTC.

The table lists this clonotype with many counts. The V and J genes are TRBV5-1 and TRBJ2-1, with 8 nucleotides matching TRBD1. Per the germline V gene, CDR1 is SGHRS and CDR2 is YFSETQ. V gave up 3 bases and J gave up 8 bases; unmatched junction bases: 4. The CDR3 runs to 13 residues. CDR3 coding DNA: TGCGCCAGCAGCTACCCAGGGGGCCATGAGCAGTTCTTC. The encoded protein is CASSYPGGHEQFF.

This clonotype was observed many times. V is TRBV24-1 and J is TRBJ2-2, with D hard to call. This CDR3 comprises 12 residues. Trimming took 4 bases from V and 13 from J, leaving 12 bases between them. Germline values: CDR1 KGHDR, CDR2 SFDVKD. The CDR3 nucleotides are TGTGCCACCAGTGACGAAGGGATTAGGCTGTTTTTT. This sequence encodes CATSDEGIRLFF.